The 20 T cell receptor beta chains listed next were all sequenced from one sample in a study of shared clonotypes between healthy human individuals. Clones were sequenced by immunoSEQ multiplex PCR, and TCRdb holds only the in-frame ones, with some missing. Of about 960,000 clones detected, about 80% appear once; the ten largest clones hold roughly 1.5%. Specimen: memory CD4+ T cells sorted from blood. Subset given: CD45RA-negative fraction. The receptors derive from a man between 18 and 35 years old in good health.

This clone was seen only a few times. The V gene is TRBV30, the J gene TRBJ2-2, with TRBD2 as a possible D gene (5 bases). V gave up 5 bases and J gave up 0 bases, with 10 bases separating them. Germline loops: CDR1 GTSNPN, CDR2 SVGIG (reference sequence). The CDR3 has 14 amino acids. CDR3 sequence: CAWRRVTNTGELFF. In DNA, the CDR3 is TGTGCCTGGCGGCGGGTGACGAACACCGGGGAGCTGTTTTTT.

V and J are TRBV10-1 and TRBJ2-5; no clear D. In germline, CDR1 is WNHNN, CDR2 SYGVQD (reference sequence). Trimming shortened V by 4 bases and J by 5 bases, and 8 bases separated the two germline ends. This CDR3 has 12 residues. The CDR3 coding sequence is TGCGCCAGCAGTGGGAACGGGGAGACCCAGTACTTC. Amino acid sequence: CASSGNGETQYF.

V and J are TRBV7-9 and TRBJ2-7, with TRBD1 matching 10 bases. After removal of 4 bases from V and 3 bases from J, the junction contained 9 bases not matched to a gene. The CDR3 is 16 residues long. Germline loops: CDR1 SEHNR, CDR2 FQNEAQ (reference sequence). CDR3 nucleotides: TGTGCCAGCAGCTACCTCCCCGGGACAGGGGACTACGAGCAGTACTTC. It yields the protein CASSYLPGTGDYEQYF.

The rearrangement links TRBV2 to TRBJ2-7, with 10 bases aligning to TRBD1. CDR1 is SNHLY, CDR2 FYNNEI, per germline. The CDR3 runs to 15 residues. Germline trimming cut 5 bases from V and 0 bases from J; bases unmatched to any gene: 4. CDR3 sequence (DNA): TGTGCCAGCAGTCGGACAGGGGGAAGCTCCTACGAGCAGTACTTC. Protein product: CASSRTGGSSYEQYF.

The CDR3 sequence is CASSFVSTEAFF. The DNA for the CDR3 is TGTGCCAGCAGCTTCGTTTCCACTGAAGCTTTCTTT. This rearrangement joins TRBV7-9 to TRBJ1-1; no reliable D call. From germline, CDR1 is SEHNR and CDR2 FQNEAQ (reference sequence). Deletions cut 3 bases from V and 4 bases from J, with 6 bases between. This CDR3 is built from 12 residues.

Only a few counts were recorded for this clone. CDR3 in amino acids: CAWSVQAGTQPQHF. The CDR3 DNA is TGTGCCTGGAGTGTACAAGCCGGGACTCAGCCCCAGCATTTT. This chain links TRBV30 with TRBJ1-5; a possible D gene is TRBD1 (5 bases). The V end lost 0 bases, the J end lost 6 bases, and 12 bases lay between the germline ends. The CDR3 covers 14 residues. The germline gives CDR1 GTSNPN, CDR2 SVGIG (reference sequence). Full variable domain (rest looked up from reference TRBV30 and TRBJ1-5): SQTIHQWPATLVQPVGSPLSLECTVEGTSNPNLYWYRQAAGRGLQLLFYSVGIGQISSEVPQNLSASRPQDRQFILSSKKLLLSDSGFYLCAWSVQAGTQPQHFGDGTRLSIL.

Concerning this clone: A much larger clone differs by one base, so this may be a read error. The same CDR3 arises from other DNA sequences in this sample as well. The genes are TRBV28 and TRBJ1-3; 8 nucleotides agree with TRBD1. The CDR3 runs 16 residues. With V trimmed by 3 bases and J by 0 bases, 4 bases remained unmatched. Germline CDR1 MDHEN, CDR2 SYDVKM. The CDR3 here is CASSFLQGVSGNTIYF. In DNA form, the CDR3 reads TGTGCCAGCAGTTTCCTACAGGGGGTCTCTGGAAACACCATATATTTT.

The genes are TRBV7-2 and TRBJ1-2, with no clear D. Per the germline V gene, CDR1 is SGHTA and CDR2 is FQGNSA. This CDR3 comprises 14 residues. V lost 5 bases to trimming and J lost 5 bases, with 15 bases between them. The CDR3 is CASSPLVSFYGYTF. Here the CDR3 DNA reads TGTGCCAGCAGCCCCCTCGTGTCGTTTTATGGCTACACCTTC.

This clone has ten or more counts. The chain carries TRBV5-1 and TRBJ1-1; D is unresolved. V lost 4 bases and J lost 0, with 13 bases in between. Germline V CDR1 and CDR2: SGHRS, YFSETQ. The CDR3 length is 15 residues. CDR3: CASSPDFTVNTEAFF. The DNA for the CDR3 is TGCGCCAGCAGCCCTGATTTTACAGTGAACACTGAAGCTTTCTTT.

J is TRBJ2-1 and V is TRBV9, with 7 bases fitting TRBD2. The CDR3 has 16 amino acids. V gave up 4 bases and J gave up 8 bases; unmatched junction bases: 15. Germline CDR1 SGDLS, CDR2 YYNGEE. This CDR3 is CASSPLVAAGLDEQFF. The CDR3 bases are TGTGCCAGCAGCCCCTTGGTAGCAGCGGGGCTTGATGAGCAGTTCTTC. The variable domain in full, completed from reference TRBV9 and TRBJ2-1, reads DSGVTQTPKHLITATGQRVTLRCSPRSGDLSVYWYQQSLDQGLQFLIQYYNGEERAKGNILERFSAQQFPDLHSELNLSSLELGDSALYFCASSPLVAAGLDEQFFGPGTRLTVL.

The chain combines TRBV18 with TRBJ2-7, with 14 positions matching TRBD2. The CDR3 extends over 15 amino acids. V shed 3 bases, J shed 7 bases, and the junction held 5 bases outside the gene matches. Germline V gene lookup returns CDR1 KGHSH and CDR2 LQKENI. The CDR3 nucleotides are TGTGCCAGCTCACCGGGGGGACTAGCGGGAGATGAGCAGTACTTC. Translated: CASSPGGLAGDEQYF.

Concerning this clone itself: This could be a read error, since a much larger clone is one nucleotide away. Here the CDR3 reads CASSPGQSYEQYF. DNA for the CDR3: TGTGCCAGCAGCCCGGGACAGTCCTACGAGCAGTACTTC. The chain combines TRBV7-3 with TRBJ2-7, with 7 nucleotides matching TRBD1. CDR1 and CDR2 (germline): SGHTA, FQGTGA. Trimming removed 5 bases from V and 1 base from J; junction bases left unmatched: 2. The CDR3 has 13 residues.

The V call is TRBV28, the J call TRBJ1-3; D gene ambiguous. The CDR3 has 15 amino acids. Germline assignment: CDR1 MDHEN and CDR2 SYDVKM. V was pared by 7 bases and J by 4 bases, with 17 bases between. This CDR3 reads CASTAAGQLGNTIYF. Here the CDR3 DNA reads TGTGCCAGCACCGCAGCGGGTCAGCTCGGAAACACCATATATTTT.

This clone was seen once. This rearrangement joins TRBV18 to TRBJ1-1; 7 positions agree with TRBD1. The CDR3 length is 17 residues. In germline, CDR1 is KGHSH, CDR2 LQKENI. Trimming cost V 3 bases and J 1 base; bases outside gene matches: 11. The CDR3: CASSPLGPGTENTEAFF. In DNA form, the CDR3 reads TGTGCCAGCTCACCCCTCGGCCCCGGGACAGAGAACACTGAAGCTTTCTTT.

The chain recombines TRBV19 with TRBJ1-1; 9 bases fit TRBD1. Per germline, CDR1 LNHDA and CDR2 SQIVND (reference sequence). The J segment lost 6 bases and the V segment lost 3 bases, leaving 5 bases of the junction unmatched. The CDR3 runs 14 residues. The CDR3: CASSMGQGRAEAFF. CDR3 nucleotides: TGTGCCAGTAGTATGGGACAGGGTAGAGCTGAAGCTTTCTTT.

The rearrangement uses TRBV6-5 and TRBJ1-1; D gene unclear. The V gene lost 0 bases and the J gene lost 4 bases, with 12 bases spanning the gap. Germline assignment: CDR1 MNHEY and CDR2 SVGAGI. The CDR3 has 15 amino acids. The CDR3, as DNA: TGTGCCAGCAGTTACTCGAGCGGGGTGGGCACTGAAGCTTTCTTT. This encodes CASSYSSGVGTEAFF.

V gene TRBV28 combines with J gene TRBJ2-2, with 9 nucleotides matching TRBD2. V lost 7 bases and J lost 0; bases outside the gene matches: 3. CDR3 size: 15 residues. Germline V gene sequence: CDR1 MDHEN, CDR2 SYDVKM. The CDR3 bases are TGTGCCAGCACCAGCGGGGGGACGAACACCGGGGAGCTGTTTTTT. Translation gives CASTSGGTNTGELFF.

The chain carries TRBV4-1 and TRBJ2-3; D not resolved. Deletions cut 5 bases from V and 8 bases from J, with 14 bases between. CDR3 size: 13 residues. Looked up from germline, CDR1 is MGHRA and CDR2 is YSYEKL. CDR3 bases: TGCGCCAGCAGCGCCCACCGCACCACTACGCAGTATTTT. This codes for CASSAHRTTTQYF.

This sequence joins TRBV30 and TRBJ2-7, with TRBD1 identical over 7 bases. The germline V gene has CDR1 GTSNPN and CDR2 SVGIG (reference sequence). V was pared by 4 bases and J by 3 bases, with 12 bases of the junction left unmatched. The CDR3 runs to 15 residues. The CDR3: CAWTPDDRAYYEQYF. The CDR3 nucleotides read TGTGCCTGGACCCCCGATGACAGGGCCTACTACGAGCAGTACTTC. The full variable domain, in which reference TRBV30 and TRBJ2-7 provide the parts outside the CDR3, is SQTIHQWPATLVQPVGSPLSLECTVEGTSNPNLYWYRQAAGRGLQLLFYSVGIGQISSEVPQNLSASRPQDRQFILSSKKLLLSDSGFYLCAWTPDDRAYYEQYFGPGTRLTVT.

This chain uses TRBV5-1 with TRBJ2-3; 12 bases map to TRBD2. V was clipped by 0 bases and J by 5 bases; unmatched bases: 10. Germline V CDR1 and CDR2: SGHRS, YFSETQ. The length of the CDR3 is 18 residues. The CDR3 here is CASSLAIASGGARDTQYF. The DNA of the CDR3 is TGCGCCAGCAGCTTGGCTATTGCTAGCGGGGGGGCAAGAGATACGCAGTATTTT.